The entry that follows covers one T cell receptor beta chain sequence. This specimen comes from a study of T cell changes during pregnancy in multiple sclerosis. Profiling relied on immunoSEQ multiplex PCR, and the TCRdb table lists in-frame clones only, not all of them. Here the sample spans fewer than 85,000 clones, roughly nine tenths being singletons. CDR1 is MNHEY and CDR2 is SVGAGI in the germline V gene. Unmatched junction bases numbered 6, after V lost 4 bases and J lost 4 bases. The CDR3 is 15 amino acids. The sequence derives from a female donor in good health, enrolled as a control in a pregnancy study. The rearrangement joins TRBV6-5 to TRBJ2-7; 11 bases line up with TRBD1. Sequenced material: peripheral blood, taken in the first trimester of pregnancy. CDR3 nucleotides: TGTGCCAGCAGTTTGGGACAGGGGGTAGCATACGAGCAGTACTTC. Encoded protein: CASSLGQGVAYEQYF.